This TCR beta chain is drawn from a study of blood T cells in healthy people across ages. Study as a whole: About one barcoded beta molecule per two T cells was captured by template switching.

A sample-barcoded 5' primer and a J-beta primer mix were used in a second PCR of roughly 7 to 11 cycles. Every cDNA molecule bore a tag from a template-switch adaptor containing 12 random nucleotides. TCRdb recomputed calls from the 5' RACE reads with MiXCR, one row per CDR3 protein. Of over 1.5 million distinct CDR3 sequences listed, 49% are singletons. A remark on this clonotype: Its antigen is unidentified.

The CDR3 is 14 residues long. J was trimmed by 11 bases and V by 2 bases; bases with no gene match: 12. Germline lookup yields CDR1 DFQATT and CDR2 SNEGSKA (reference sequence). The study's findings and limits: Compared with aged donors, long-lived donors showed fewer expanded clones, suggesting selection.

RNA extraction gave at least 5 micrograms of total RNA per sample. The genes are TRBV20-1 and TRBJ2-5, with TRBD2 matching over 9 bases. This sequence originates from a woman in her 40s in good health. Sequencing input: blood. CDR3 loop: CSARRPSGVDEQYF. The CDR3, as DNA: TGCAGTGCTAGAAGGCCTAGCGGGGTGGATGAGCAGTACTTC.